The 13 T cell receptor beta chains below come from one sample, sequenced in a study of technical replicates of blood from several donors. Some clones are missing from TCRdb's copy, which holds only in-frame ones; the method was immunoSEQ multiplex PCR. The data show around 54,000 clones, roughly 95% seen once. Sequencing was done on a sample of T cells isolated from PBMCs. The receptors shown here come from a human donor in good health.

The chain recombines TRBV7-9 with TRBJ2-6, with TRBD1 as a possible D gene (6 bases). Looked up from germline, CDR1 is SEHNR and CDR2 is FQNEAQ (reference sequence). V lost 1 base, J lost 3 bases, and 10 bases lay in between. The CDR3 loop spans 16 amino acids. The CDR3 is CASSLGGPGGANVLTF. The CDR3 DNA reads as TGTGCCAGCAGCTTAGGGGGGCCCGGTGGGGCCAACGTCCTGACTTTC.

The J gene is TRBJ2-2, the V gene TRBV19, with 10 positions matching TRBD1. Germline CDR1 LNHDA, CDR2 SQIVND (reference sequence). The CDR3 totals 18 residues. The V and J ends lost 7 bases and 0 bases, in that order; junction bases with no gene match: 11. The CDR3 protein is CASNPGQGLISNTGELFF. CDR3 DNA sequence: TGTGCCAGTAACCCGGGACAGGGGCTTATTTCGAACACCGGGGAGCTGTTTTTT.

The chain uses TRBV28 and TRBJ2-5, with D possibly being TRBD1 (6 bases). V was cut by 6 bases and J by 10 bases, with 15 bases left in between. The CDR3 is made up of 12 amino acids. In germline, CDR1 is MDHEN, CDR2 SYDVKM. DNA of the CDR3: TGTGCCAGCAGCCTGGACAGACTTGGCCAGTACTTC. Translation: CASSLDRLGQYF.

The V and J genes are TRBV5-1 and TRBJ1-2; 8 bases align to TRBD1. The junction had 5 bases not matched to a gene; V was cut back by 4 bases and J by 0 bases. CDR3 length equals 15 residues. Germline CDR1 is SGHRS and CDR2 is YFSETQ. In DNA form, the CDR3 reads TGCGCCAGCAGCCGGGGACAGGCCCCTAACTATGGCTACACCTTC. It specifies CASSRGQAPNYGYTF.

The chain recombines TRBV4-1 with TRBJ2-3, with D perhaps TRBD1 (6 bases). V was clipped by 1 base and J by 0 bases, with 11 bases between them. CDR1 and CDR2 from the germline V gene are MGHRA and YSYEKL. CDR3 size: 16 residues. CDR3 in amino acids: CASSQGTDSSTDTQYF. CDR3 nucleotide sequence: TGCGCCAGCAGCCAAGGGACAGATTCTAGCACAGATACGCAGTATTTT.

The V gene is TRBV6-6, the J gene TRBJ2-5; 11 bases are a match to TRBD2. The CDR3 consists of 15 residues. With V trimmed by 6 bases and J by 5 bases, 8 bases remained unmatched. Germline assignment: CDR1 MNHNY and CDR2 SVGAGI (reference sequence). CDR3 sequence reads: CASREEGLAAETQYF. The CDR3 nucleotides read TGTGCCAGCAGAGAAGAGGGACTAGCGGCGGAGACCCAGTACTTC.

The chain has TRBV28 and TRBJ1-4; the D gene is possibly TRBD1 (5 bases). This CDR3 region has 15 residues. V shed 6 bases and J shed 10 bases, with 21 bases lying between them. Germline values: CDR1 MDHEN, CDR2 SYDVKM. CDR3 in amino acids: CASSPNGGLSRKLFF. CDR3 nucleotide sequence: TGTGCCAGCAGCCCGAACGGGGGTTTGTCGCGAAAACTGTTTTTT.

This chain joins TRBV5-1 and TRBJ2-1, with D perhaps matching TRBD2 (5 bases). Trimming left V 4 bases short and J 2 bases short, with 16 bases between. Germline V gene sequence: CDR1 SGHRS, CDR2 YFSETQ. CDR3 length equals 16 residues. DNA for the CDR3: TGCGCCAGCAGCCGGAGTCGGCTAGCACCCTACAATGAGCAGTTCTTC. Its translation: CASSRSRLAPYNEQFF.

This sequence joins TRBV30 and TRBJ1-3; 9 nucleotides agree with TRBD1. The CDR3 is 13 amino acids. Per the germline V gene, CDR1 is GTSNPN and CDR2 is SVGIG (reference sequence). V dropped 5 bases and J dropped 4; count of bases not matched to a gene: 3. CDR3 DNA sequence: TGTGCCTGGGACAGGGGGTCAGGAAACACCATATATTTT. It translates to CAWDRGSGNTIYF.

The chain employs TRBV28 and TRBJ2-3, with D perhaps TRBD2 (6 bases). The germline CDR1 and CDR2 sequences are MDHEN and SYDVKM. With 5 bases removed from V and 0 bases from J, the gap between germline ends came to 9 bases. The CDR3 totals 14 residues. The DNA of the CDR3 is TGTGCCAGCAGTATAAGCGGGAGCACAGATACGCAGTATTTT. This codes for CASSISGSTDTQYF.

In nucleotides, the CDR3 is TGTGCCAGCAGCAAAGACGGGAGGGGGGATACGCAGTATTTT. It translates to CASSKDGRGDTQYF. The chain carries TRBV7-8 and TRBJ2-3; 8 bases align to TRBD2. CDR1 and CDR2 from the germline V gene are SGHVS and FQNEAQ. The V and J ends lost 5 bases and 6 bases, in that order; junction bases with no gene match: 7. The CDR3 contains 14 residues.

The CDR3 region has the DNA TGTGCCAGCCGGTCACAGGGCGGGAGTTATGGCTACACCTTC. This translates into CASRSQGGSYGYTF. V usage is TRBV27 and J usage is TRBJ1-2, with D possibly being TRBD1 (6 bases). The ends were cut back, 8 bases at V and 5 bases at J, with 18 bases in the middle. The CDR3 is made up of 14 amino acids. Germline lookup yields CDR1 MNHEY and CDR2 SMNVEV (reference sequence).

V gene TRBV2 combines with J gene TRBJ2-7; D is perhaps TRBD1 (5 bases). CDR1 and CDR2 (germline): SNHLY, FYNNEI. The CDR3 has 12 residues. The V and J ends lost 6 bases and 0 bases respectively, with 6 bases between them. The DNA of the CDR3 is TGTGCCAGCAGCAGGGTCTCCTACGAGCAGTACTTC. Translating gives CASSRVSYEQYF.